This is a list of T cell receptor beta chains from one sample in a study of blood T cell repertoires in COVID-19. Here immunoSEQ multiplex PCR was the method, and the copy in TCRdb shows in-frame clones only, minus some. The profile shows roughly 180,000 clones, approximately 85% of them singletons. The sequenced sample consisted of PBMCs or T cells enriched from blood (not recorded which). The receptors originated from a woman in her twenties or thirties who had recovered from COVID-19. CDR3s include the opening cysteine and the closing phenylalanine or tryptophan. Each record gives: V gene, J gene, CDR3 protein.

V gene: TRBV21-1
J gene: TRBJ2-7
CDR3 protein: CASSMGQKSYEQYF

V gene: TRBV3-1/TRBV3-2
J gene: TRBJ1-2
CDR3 protein: CASLNRDRANYGYTF

V gene: TRBV12-3/TRBV12-4
J gene: TRBJ1-2
CDR3 protein: CASSLREGLGYTF

V gene: TRBV3-1/TRBV3-2
J gene: TRBJ2-4
CDR3 protein: CASVSRTGGKNIQYF

V gene: TRBV11-3
J gene: TRBJ2-2
CDR3 protein: CASSLDSTGGSAGELFF

V gene: TRBV6-5
J gene: TRBJ2-2
CDR3 protein: CATRPGTGEPGELFF

V gene: TRBV18
J gene: TRBJ1-5
CDR3 protein: CASSPPGAPNQPQHF

V gene: TRBV28
J gene: TRBJ1-4
CDR3 protein: CASRPGQLNEKLFF

V gene: TRBV6-5
J gene: TRBJ1-1
CDR3 protein: CASSSGARATEAFF

V gene: TRBV28
J gene: TRBJ1-1
CDR3 protein: CASSTPDRGNTEAFF

V gene: TRBV3-1/TRBV3-2
J gene: TRBJ2-7
CDR3 protein: CASSHRRTASYEQYF

V gene: TRBV5-4
J gene: TRBJ2-1
CDR3 protein: CASSPMDRGRNNEQFF

V gene: TRBV5-6
J gene: TRBJ2-5
CDR3 protein: CASSFMMVDLTGEETQYF

V gene: TRBV4-1
J gene: TRBJ1-5
CDR3 protein: CASSQSGGGSNQPQHF

V gene: TRBV30
J gene: TRBJ2-3
CDR3 protein: CAWKELGTDTQYF

V gene: TRBV25-1
J gene: TRBJ1-1
CDR3 protein: CASRVGPNTEAFF

V gene: TRBV19
J gene: TRBJ1-5
CDR3 protein: CASSNRQGHGNQPQHF

V gene: TRBV18
J gene: TRBJ1-2
CDR3 protein: CASSPPDKGARGYTF

V gene: TRBV19
J gene: TRBJ1-2
CDR3 protein: CASSIGGGRLYTF

V gene: TRBV5-1
J gene: TRBJ2-7
CDR3 protein: CASSADRSGEQYF

V gene: TRBV5-1
J gene: TRBJ2-7
CDR3 protein: CASSLGLAGGRYEQYF

V gene: TRBV7-9
J gene: TRBJ2-1
CDR3 protein: CASRGRDSLHYNEQFF

V gene: TRBV21-1
J gene: TRBJ2-2
CDR3 protein: CASSKSNTSGINTGELFF

V gene: TRBV7-9
J gene: TRBJ1-6
CDR3 protein: CASSLVFGRNNSPLHF

V gene: TRBV20-1
J gene: TRBJ1-2
CDR3 protein: CSARETRGYTF

V gene: TRBV21-1
J gene: TRBJ2-5
CDR3 protein: CASSKDGSGRGETQYF

V gene: TRBV5-8
J gene: TRBJ2-2
CDR3 protein: CASSLAGLVSRTGELFF

V gene: TRBV7-8
J gene: TRBJ2-2
CDR3 protein: CASRNPQAGRAGELFF

V gene: TRBV10-2
J gene: TRBJ2-3
CDR3 protein: CASNSGTSTDTQYF

V gene: TRBV27
J gene: TRBJ1-6
CDR3 protein: CASSRRGPLDNSPLHF

V gene: TRBV28
J gene: TRBJ1-5
CDR3 protein: CASSLRWGGGNQPQHF

V gene: TRBV11-3
J gene: TRBJ1-6
CDR3 protein: CASSPWTGNSPLHF

V gene: TRBV2
J gene: TRBJ2-7
CDR3 protein: CASRGEGTEQYF

V gene: TRBV7-9
J gene: TRBJ2-1
CDR3 protein: CASSPGGGSSYNEQFF

V gene: TRBV7-9
J gene: TRBJ2-7
CDR3 protein: CASSFSHSYEQYF

V gene: TRBV5-1
J gene: TRBJ2-1
CDR3 protein: CASSLGFQGNNEQFF

V gene: TRBV2
J gene: TRBJ2-3
CDR3 protein: CASSGAGGGTDTQYF

V gene: TRBV10-1
J gene: TRBJ1-5
CDR3 protein: CASSSGQVNQPQHF

V gene: TRBV19
J gene: TRBJ2-2
CDR3 protein: CASSLMTGGRTGELFF

V gene: TRBV3-1/TRBV3-2
J gene: TRBJ2-7
CDR3 protein: CASSQADGSFYEQYF

V gene: TRBV2
J gene: TRBJ1-2
CDR3 protein: CASRTSGTGAGYGYTF

V gene: TRBV2
J gene: TRBJ2-7
CDR3 protein: CASKRVYEQYF

V gene: TRBV5-8
J gene: TRBJ2-3
CDR3 protein: CASSLSLAGDLVWGADTQYF

V gene: TRBV9
J gene: TRBJ1-1
CDR3 protein: CASSPGTVTEAFF

V gene: TRBV19
J gene: TRBJ1-2
CDR3 protein: CASSLGGSSVTF

V gene: TRBV10-1
J gene: TRBJ1-1
CDR3 protein: CASSESRGDTEAFF

V gene: TRBV28
J gene: TRBJ1-2
CDR3 protein: CASSLSGRGGVGYTF

V gene: TRBV7-9
J gene: TRBJ2-1
CDR3 protein: CASSFEGQPRAYNEQFF

V gene: TRBV27
J gene: TRBJ2-1
CDR3 protein: CASSLDRVYNEQFF

V gene: TRBV13
J gene: TRBJ2-3
CDR3 protein: CASSFQYTDTQYF

V gene: TRBV20-1
J gene: TRBJ1-2
CDR3 protein: CSASSVTGGNYGYTF

V gene: TRBV6-4
J gene: TRBJ2-1
CDR3 protein: CASSDSGHEQFF

V gene: TRBV12-3/TRBV12-4
J gene: TRBJ1-2
CDR3 protein: CASSSGYGYTF

V gene: TRBV6-1
J gene: TRBJ2-3
CDR3 protein: CASSELRSGVAADTQYF

V gene: TRBV3-1/TRBV3-2
J gene: TRBJ2-2
CDR3 protein: CASSRTNRGTGELFF